What follows are 32 T cell receptor beta chains derived from one specimen sequenced in a study of Graves' ophthalmopathy and Graves' hyperthyroidism. TCR beta CDR3 amplification used RNA transcripts. The workflow started with a first-round RT-PCR run with HTBI primers and then moved on to a second-round multiplex PCR. TCRdb ran MiXCR on the multiplex PCR reads and lists one entry per CDR3 protein. This sample has 350,000 to 400,000 distinct CDR3 sequences, with about a sixth found just once. Sequenced sample: peripheral blood. Receptors originate from a woman under 30 with Graves' ophthalmopathy.

This clonotype showed up many times. The V and J genes are TRBV5-1 and TRBJ1-2; tentatively, D is TRBD1 (5 bases). This CDR3 comprises 15 residues. Germline V gene sequence: CDR1 SGHRS, CDR2 YFSETQ. The V end lost 0 bases, the J end lost 1 base, and 10 bases lay between the germline ends. This CDR3 is CASSLAGDVNYGYTF. DNA of the CDR3: TGCGCCAGCAGCTTGGCGGGGGATGTTAACTATGGCTACACCTTC.

This clonotype showed up many times. The chain links TRBV29-1 to TRBJ1-1, with D hard to call. Trimming left V 3 bases short and J 0 bases short, with 8 bases between. Germline values: CDR1 SQVTM, CDR2 ANQGSEA. The CDR3 sequence is 13 residues long. The CDR3 region is CSVDTHLNTEAFF. DNA of the CDR3: TGCAGCGTTGATACGCACCTGAACACTGAAGCTTTCTTT.

The chain links TRBV11-2 to TRBJ2-7; 7 bases are shared with TRBD1. CDR1 is SGHAT and CDR2 is FQNNGV in the germline V gene. Trimming cost V 5 bases and J 5 bases; bases outside gene matches: 15. The CDR3 loop spans 16 amino acids. DNA for the CDR3: TGTGCCAGCAGCACTCCGGGACAGTTTTATTCCCACGAGCAGTACTTC. This encodes CASSTPGQFYSHEQYF.

This clonotype was seen ten or more times. The rearrangement joins TRBV7-8 to TRBJ2-5; TRBD1 matches 9 bases. CDR3 length equals 15 residues. V was clipped by 5 bases and J by 1 base; unmatched bases: 5. Germline assignment: CDR1 SGHVS and CDR2 FQNEAQ. The chain's CDR3 is CASSLGQGLQETQYF. The CDR3 coding sequence is TGTGCCAGCAGCCTGGGACAGGGCCTCCAAGAGACCCAGTACTTC.

This clonotype was seen repeatedly, ten times or more. V is TRBV10-2 and J is TRBJ1-1; 7 bases fit TRBD1. The V gene's germline CDR1 is WSHSY and CDR2 SAAADI. This CDR3 is 12 amino acids long. The V gene end was trimmed by 8 bases and the J gene end by 7 bases; junction bases not matched to a gene: 7. The DNA for the CDR3 is TGCGCCAGCCGACAGGGTGTCAGTGAAGCTTTCTTT. Residues: CASRQGVSEAFF.

This clonotype was recorded many times. The rearrangement joins TRBV30 to TRBJ1-2; the D gene is possibly TRBD1 (6 bases). Trimming shortened V by 0 bases and J by 5 bases, and 10 bases separated the two germline ends. The CDR3 contains 13 residues. CDR1 GTSNPN and CDR2 SVGIG come from the germline V gene (reference sequence). The CDR3 DNA reads TGTGCCTGGAGTGTAAGGGGGGCATATGGCTACACCTTC. Translating it yields CAWSVRGAYGYTF.

This clonotype was seen repeatedly, ten times or more. The CDR3, as DNA: TGCGCCAGCAGCCGGACAGGGGGCGCATTCGGCTATGGCTACACCTTC. This gives the protein CASSRTGGAFGYGYTF. V is TRBV4-1 and J is TRBJ1-2; 11 positions match TRBD1. V shed 4 bases and J 4 bases; nucleotides not matched to a gene: 8. This CDR3 comprises 16 residues. Germline V gene sequence: CDR1 MGHRA, CDR2 YSYEKL.

The count of this clonotype is one. CDR3 loop: CASSYSPGPHYEQYF. DNA of the CDR3: TGTGCCAGCAGTTACTCCCCGGGGCCTCACTACGAGCAGTACTTC. The chain joins TRBV6-5 to TRBJ2-7; D is tentatively TRBD1 or TRBD2 (5 bases each). Per germline, CDR1 MNHEY and CDR2 SVGAGI. Trimming pared 0 bases from V and 3 bases from J, leaving 12 bases between. This CDR3 has 15 amino acids.

In its sample, this clonotype was seen many times. The chain links TRBV6-1 to TRBJ1-1, with D possibly matching TRBD1 (5 bases). V lost 5 bases, J lost 10 bases, and 11 bases lay in between. The CDR3 loop spans 11 amino acids. Per the germline V gene, CDR1 is MNHNS and CDR2 is SASEGT. CDR3 protein: CASSHQGGAFF. In nucleotides, the CDR3 is TGTGCCAGCAGTCATCAGGGAGGAGCTTTCTTT.

In its sample, this clonotype was seen many times. The chain recombines TRBV12-3 or TRBV12-4 with TRBJ1-2, with a tentative D call TRBD1 (6 bases). The CDR3 runs to 14 residues. V dropped 3 bases and J dropped 4 bases, with 12 bases sitting between them. The CDR3 coding sequence is TGTGCCAGCAGTTTGGGACACCGCAGCTATGGCTACACCTTC. It yields the protein CASSLGHRSYGYTF.

The rearrangement uses TRBV4-1 and TRBJ2-7; D is uncertain. The CDR3 extends over 15 amino acids. Trimming took off 4 bases at V and 2 bases at J, with 15 bases between the two ends. The V gene's germline CDR1 is MGHRA and CDR2 YSYEKL. CDR3 protein: CASSPSLEITYEQYF. DNA of the CDR3: TGCGCCAGCAGCCCCTCACTCGAAATCACCTACGAGCAGTACTTC.

This clonotype was counted at least ten times. This chain joins TRBV10-2 and TRBJ2-7; 9 bases match TRBD1. CDR1 is WSHSY, CDR2 SAAADI, per germline. The CDR3 spans 14 residues. The V segment lost 9 bases and the J segment 3 bases; nucleotides outside the gene matches: 9. For the CDR3, the DNA is TGCGCCAGTAGACGGGACAGGGCTGTCTACGAGCAGTACTTC. It is translated as CASRRDRAVYEQYF.

This clonotype was seen only a few times. V gene TRBV12-3 or TRBV12-4 combines with J gene TRBJ2-5, with TRBD1 matching 7 bases. Losses at the gene ends were 5 bases for V and 5 bases for J; bases not matched to a gene: 11. CDR3 length: 15 residues. CDR3 region: CASSLRTGLGETQYF. DNA of the CDR3: TGTGCCAGCAGTCTCCGGACAGGTTTGGGGGAGACCCAGTACTTC.

The genes are TRBV24-1 and TRBJ1-2, with D hard to call. Germline assignment: CDR1 KGHDR and CDR2 SFDVKD. With 12 bases removed from V and 2 bases from J, the gap between germline ends came to 9 bases. The CDR3 sequence is 11 residues long. The DNA for the CDR3 is TGTGCCCCCTATGACAACTATGGCTACACCTTC. Its translation is CAPYDNYGYTF.

This clonotype was detected many times. V gene TRBV12-3 or TRBV12-4 combines with J gene TRBJ2-7; D not resolved. The V and J ends lost 5 bases and 6 bases respectively, with 14 bases between them. There are 13 residues in the CDR3. DNA of the CDR3: TGTGCCAGCAGTCCCTCGGCCCCTTCCGAGCAGTACTTC. Protein sequence: CASSPSAPSEQYF.

The sample holds many counts of this clonotype. This chain joins TRBV7-3 and TRBJ1-1; D perhaps matches TRBD1 (6 bases). This CDR3 region has 16 residues. V was cut by 2 bases and J by 11 bases, with 24 bases left in between. The V gene's germline CDR1 is SGHTA and CDR2 FQGTGA. CDR3 DNA sequence: TGTGCCAGCAGCTTACTGGGGGGGCAGGGCCGGGGTGACGCTTTCTTT. As protein: CASSLLGGQGRGDAFF.

This clonotype was observed at least ten times. The V gene is TRBV6-2 or TRBV6-3, the J gene TRBJ2-7, with 8 bases fitting TRBD2. V trimming: 7 bases; J trimming: 9 bases; junction bases outside the gene matches: 17. CDR1 and CDR2 (germline): MNHEY, SVGEGT. This CDR3 is built from 15 residues. Here the CDR3 reads CASTLPGLELRGQYF. The CDR3 nucleotides are TGTGCCAGCACCTTACCGGGACTAGAGCTACGAGGGCAGTACTTC.

In this sample, this clonotype turned up a few times. This chain joins TRBV20-1 and TRBJ1-1; tentative D call: TRBD1 (6 bases). Trimming left V 0 bases short and J 1 base short, with 12 bases between. This CDR3 comprises 15 residues. Germline V gene lookup returns CDR1 DFQATT and CDR2 SNEGSKA (reference sequence). The CDR3 region is CSAREWGTRNTEAFF. The CDR3 nucleotides are TGCAGTGCTAGAGAATGGGGGACACGGAACACTGAAGCTTTCTTT.

A note on this clonotype: The junction departs from the called germline gene at one end, perhaps through a read error. The DNA of the CDR3 is TGCAGTGCTACCCCCAGGGGGCGAAACACTGGAGCTTTCTTT. It is translated as CSATPRGRNTGAFF. The chain joins TRBV20-1 to TRBJ1-1, with 8 bases identical to TRBD1. Germline CDR1 DFQATT, CDR2 SNEGSKA (reference sequence). This CDR3 region has 14 residues.

This clonotype was counted at least ten times. V gene TRBV4-3 combines with J gene TRBJ2-7, with 10 bases aligning to TRBD1. V dropped 0 bases and J dropped 2; count of bases not matched to a gene: 4. Germline loops: CDR1 LGHNA, CDR2 YSLEER. This CDR3 has 16 amino acids. CDR3 protein: CASSQETGGLTYEQYF. The CDR3 coding sequence is TGCGCCAGCAGCCAAGAGACAGGGGGCCTAACCTACGAGCAGTACTTC.

In its sample, this clonotype was seen many times. The genes are TRBV11-2 and TRBJ2-7; the D is unclear. CDR1 is SGHAT, CDR2 FQNNGV, per germline. The CDR3 runs to 13 residues. The V end was cut by 7 bases, the J end by 2 bases, with 12 bases between. CDR3 sequence reads: CASTQSVPYEQYF. The CDR3 DNA follows: TGTGCCAGCACCCAAAGTGTCCCCTACGAGCAGTACTTC.

This clonotype was recorded many times. The chain couples TRBV6-1 to TRBJ2-7; 10 bases map to TRBD1. Trimming cost V 6 bases and J 1 base; bases outside gene matches: 9. This CDR3 spans 16 amino acids. CDR1 MNHNS and CDR2 SASEGT come from the germline V gene. CDR3 protein: CASRVAGTGDSYEQYF. The CDR3 DNA follows: TGTGCCAGCAGAGTAGCCGGGACAGGGGATTCCTACGAGCAGTACTTC.

Many counts were recorded for this clonotype. The V call is TRBV6-2 or TRBV6-3, the J call TRBJ2-2; 7 positions match TRBD2. Losses at the gene ends were 11 bases for V and 4 bases for J; bases not matched to a gene: 7. The CDR3 sequence is 13 residues long. The germline V gene encodes CDR1 MNHEY and CDR2 SVGEGT. The CDR3 protein is CAGGAGFTGELFF. The CDR3 DNA reads TGTGCCGGAGGAGCGGGGTTCACCGGGGAGCTGTTTTTT.

This clonotype was found many times. The rearrangement uses TRBV6-2 or TRBV6-3 and TRBJ2-7, with D possibly called TRBD1 or TRBD2 (5 bases each). The CDR3 spans 13 residues. Looked up from germline, CDR1 is MNHEY and CDR2 is SVGEGT. DNA for the CDR3: TGTACCACCGAGGGACCCTTCTCCTACGAGCAGTACTTC. The encoded protein is CTTEGPFSYEQYF.

This clonotype was seen repeatedly, ten times or more. This chain uses TRBV28 with TRBJ2-7; no clear D. Germline lookup yields CDR1 MDHEN and CDR2 SYDVKM. With 2 bases removed from V and 3 bases from J, the gap between germline ends came to 5 bases. The CDR3 contains 12 residues. In nucleotides, the CDR3 is TGTGCCAGCAGTTTACTTTACTACGAGCAGTACTTC. Translated, it gives CASSLLYYEQYF.

The chain uses TRBV11-2 and TRBJ1-5, with TRBD1 matching 7 bases. V lost 2 bases to trimming and J lost 6 bases; unmatched junction nucleotides: 7. The CDR3 covers 15 residues. Germline CDR1 is SGHAT and CDR2 is FQNNGV. In nucleotides, the CDR3 is TGTGCCAGCAGCTTAAATCGGGCAGGGGGTCAGCCCCAGCATTTT. This encodes CASSLNRAGGQPQHF.

This clonotype was observed once. The germline gene is not matched at one end of the junction; a read error may be the cause. Here the CDR3 reads CASRPGLAVYEQCF. CDR3 sequence (DNA): TGTGCCAGCAGGCCGGGACTAGCGGTCTACGAGCAGTGCTTC. The chain links TRBV6-1 to TRBJ2-7; 11 nucleotides align to TRBD2. The CDR3 length is 14 residues. CDR1 and CDR2 (germline): MNHNS, SASEGT.

This clonotype appeared many times. The chain carries TRBV6-1 and TRBJ1-1; 8 bases are shared with TRBD1. This CDR3 contains 13 residues. Per the germline V gene, CDR1 is MNHNS and CDR2 is SASEGT. Trimming cost V 9 bases and J 5 bases; bases outside gene matches: 8. The CDR3 bases are TGTGCCAGTCGGACAGGGCTGGGGACTGAAGCTTTCTTT. It yields the protein CASRTGLGTEAFF.

This clonotype was recorded many times. The chain couples TRBV6-1 to TRBJ2-7; 8 positions agree with TRBD1. The trim removed 6 bases at V and 4 bases at J, leaving 8 bases unmatched. Germline lookup yields CDR1 MNHNS and CDR2 SASEGT. This CDR3 comprises 14 residues. The CDR3 region has the DNA TGTGCCAGCAGAGACGACAGGGGACGTTACGAGCAGTACTTC. Amino acid sequence: CASRDDRGRYEQYF.

The CDR3 protein is CASSQDAGTGELFF. Here the CDR3 DNA reads TGTGCCAGCAGCCAAGATGCAGGCACCGGGGAGCTGTTTTTT. The rearrangement joins TRBV4-2 to TRBJ2-2; D not certain. The V end lost 0 bases, the J end lost 4 bases, and 6 bases lay between the germline ends. The germline CDR1 and CDR2 sequences are LGHNA and YNFKEQ. This CDR3 is 14 amino acids long.

In this sample, this clonotype turned up many times. In DNA, the CDR3 is TGTGCCAGCAGTCGGCTGCCGGGACTAGCGGGAGGGCCCCACGAGCAGTACTTC. This codes for CASSRLPGLAGGPHEQYF. The chain combines TRBV12-3 or TRBV12-4 with TRBJ2-7; 16 positions agree with TRBD2. CDR3 length: 18 amino acids. V lost 5 bases to trimming and J lost 5 bases; unmatched junction nucleotides: 12.

This clonotype has only a few counts. J is TRBJ2-4 and V is TRBV6-1, with a possible D match to TRBD1 (6 bases). V was shortened by 5 bases and J by 1 base, with 9 bases between the two germline ends. The CDR3 totals 14 residues. CDR1 is MNHNS, CDR2 SASEGT, per germline. The chain's CDR3 is CASSPDRAKNIQYF. The CDR3 coding sequence is TGTGCCAGCAGTCCTGACAGGGCCAAAAACATTCAGTACTTC.